These 9 T cell receptor beta chains were sequenced from one sample in a study of cytomegalovirus exposure and HLA in healthy donors. Use of 60 Vbeta and 13 Jbeta primers characterized the PCR. Method: immunoSEQ multiplex PCR; TCRdb's copy keeps in-frame clones and lacks some. In the table there are some 150,000 clones, almost 85% of which are singletons. Sequencing was carried out using PBMCs. Receptor source: a man aged 30-40 years in good health and CMV-seropositive.

The rearrangement links TRBV9 to TRBJ2-2; D is possibly TRBD2 (7 bases). Germline V gene data show CDR1 as SGDLS and CDR2 as YYNGEE. This CDR3 is 17 amino acids long. Trimming removed 0 bases from V and 7 bases from J, with 19 bases in between. For the CDR3, the DNA is TGTGCCAGCAGCGTAGGAATTGGAGGGGGGGGTTACGGGGAGCTGTTTTTT. Protein: CASSVGIGGGGYGELFF.

This clone has a single count. The chain couples TRBV4-1 to TRBJ2-1; a possible D gene is TRBD2 (6 bases). Trimming shortened V by 5 bases and J by 0 bases, and 14 bases separated the two germline ends. This CDR3 has 16 residues. The V gene's germline CDR1 is MGHRA and CDR2 YSYEKL. CDR3 region: CASSSPLASSYNEQFF. CDR3 nucleotides: TGCGCCAGCAGCTCGCCTCTAGCGAGCTCCTACAATGAGCAGTTCTTC.

The chain uses TRBV5-6 and TRBJ2-3, with D unclear. Between the trimmed V and J ends, which lost 4 bases and 2 bases, there was a span of 5 bases. CDR1 and CDR2 (germline): SGHDT, YYEEEE. The CDR3 covers 12 residues. The CDR3 DNA is TGTGCCAGCAGCCTATCCACAGATACGCAGTATTTT. Its translation: CASSLSTDTQYF.

Written as DNA, the CDR3 is TGTGCCAGCAGCGTAAGGGGCGAAAAACTGTTTTTT. It yields the protein CASSVRGEKLFF. V gene TRBV9 combines with J gene TRBJ1-4, with D perhaps TRBD1 (5 bases). CDR1 is SGDLS and CDR2 is YYNGEE in the germline V gene. With 1 base removed from V and 8 bases from J, the gap between germline ends came to 6 bases. The CDR3 has 12 residues.

V gene TRBV15 combines with J gene TRBJ1-1; D not resolved. The CDR3 covers 13 residues. V dropped 0 bases and J dropped 1 base, with 3 bases sitting between them. Germline V gene data show CDR1 as LNHNV and CDR2 as YYDKDF (reference sequence). The CDR3 region is CATSRDGNTEAFF. The CDR3 nucleotides are TGTGCCACCAGCAGAGACGGGAACACTGAAGCTTTCTTT.

V gene TRBV27 combines with J gene TRBJ1-3; D uncertain. The V gene lost 5 bases and the J gene lost 0 bases, with 11 bases spanning the gap. CDR1 and CDR2 from the germline V gene are MNHEY and SMNVEV (reference sequence). The length of the CDR3 is 15 residues. The CDR3, as DNA: TGTGCCAGCAGTCCGACATTGAGCTCTGGAAACACCATATATTTT. Its protein product is CASSPTLSSGNTIYF.

The chain couples TRBV29-1 to TRBJ2-5; no reliable D call. V was cut by 0 bases and J by 5 bases, with 4 bases left in between. This CDR3 comprises 11 residues. Germline assignment: CDR1 SQVTM and CDR2 ANQGSEA. DNA of the CDR3: TGCAGCGTTGAAGATAGCGAGACCCAGTACTTC. This gives the protein CSVEDSETQYF.

The chain recombines TRBV6-6 with TRBJ1-2; D ambiguous. V lost 0 bases and J 7 bases, leaving 12 bases between the germline ends. The CDR3 runs 14 residues. In germline, CDR1 is MNHNY, CDR2 SVGAGI (reference sequence). CDR3 sequence (DNA): TGTGCCAGCAGTTACTCGAACACGGCGGCTGGCTACACCTTC. Translation: CASSYSNTAAGYTF.

V and J are TRBV7-6 and TRBJ1-2; 8 bases fit TRBD1. The germline gives CDR1 SGHVS, CDR2 FNYEAQ. Trimming cost V 6 bases and J 4 bases; bases outside gene matches: 4. The CDR3 consists of 13 residues. As DNA, the CDR3 is TGTGCCAGCAGGGTCGGGACAGGCTATGGCTACACCTTC. Translated, it gives CASRVGTGYGYTF.